The rows below give T cell receptor beta chains drawn from one sample of a study of CD8+CD57+ T cells in acquired aplastic anemia. A single record per CDR3 protein comes from TCRdb applying MiXCR to the reads. Of under 200,000 distinct CDR3 sequences in the sample, roughly half were seen once. Sample: sorted CD4+, CD8+, or CD8+CD57+ T cells (not recorded which) from PBMCs. Source of these receptors: a human donor with aplastic anemia. Each CDR3 is given with its conserved first and last residue. A D gene is named only where the DNA matches it firmly. The size field is filled for only some rows; it gives once, few, many or a size class.

clone_size j_call d_call v_call cdr3_nt cdr3_aa
few TRBJ2-7 . TRBV7-3 TGTGCCAGCAGCTCTGAGGTGGGCTACGAGCAGTACTTC CASSSEVGYEQYF
. TRBJ2-7 . TRBV2 TGTGCCAGCAGGTCGCAGGGGAGTTCCTACGAGCAGTACTTC CASRSQGSSYEQYF
few TRBJ1-2 . TRBV2 TGTGCCAGCATTGGGATCTATGGCTACACCTTC CASIGIYGYTF
. TRBJ2-1 TRBD1 TRBV11-2 TGTGCCAGCAGCTGGACAGGGGGCGTAGTCAGTGAGCAGTTCTTC CASSWTGGVVSEQFF
many TRBJ2-3 TRBD2 TRBV19 TGTGCCAGTAGTCCAACACTAGCGGGAGGACTGTATTTT CASSPTLAGGLYF
. TRBJ2-3 TRBD1 TRBV24-1 TGTGCCACCAGTGATCCTGAGACAGGGGGCCAAGATACGCAGTATTTT CATSDPETGGQDTQYF
. TRBJ2-1 . TRBV10-1 TGCGCCAGCAGCCAGTCGTACGGGATAAGGGAGCAGTTCTTC CASSQSYGIREQFF
few TRBJ2-5 TRBD1 TRBV18 TGTGCCAGCTCACTGGACAGGGGGGAGACCCAGTACTTC CASSLDRGETQYF
many TRBJ2-5 . TRBV7-9 TGTGCCAGCAGCTTAGAAGCCATTCGGTACTTC CASSLEAIRYF
many TRBJ2-7 . TRBV27 TGTGCCAGCAGTCCGCGGGACCGCTACTACGAGCAGTACTTC CASSPRDRYYEQYF
. TRBJ1-2 . TRBV5-6 TGTGCCAGCAGCTTTGGAGGGGCTAACTATGGCTACACCTTC CASSFGGANYGYTF
. TRBJ1-1 . TRBV29-1 TGCAGCGTTGTGGGGGGTCTTAACACTGAAGCTTTCTTT CSVVGGLNTEAFF
. TRBJ1-6 . TRBV6-1 TGTGCCAGCACCCGAAAAGCGATTTCACCCCTCCACTTT CASTRKAISPLHF
. TRBJ2-5 . TRBV4-1 TGCGCCAACGGGACAAGTGAGACCCAGTACTTC CANGTSETQYF
many TRBJ2-5 TRBD1 TRBV7-9 TGTGCCACTAGACAGGGGCAAGAGACCCAGTACTTC CATRQGQETQYF
. TRBJ2-3 TRBD1 TRBV15 TGTGCCACCAGCAGAGATGTTCGGACAGGGGGTGAAGATACGCAGTATTTT CATSRDVRTGGEDTQYF
. TRBJ1-1 . TRBV5-5 TGTGCCAGCAGGGATTCGTTGGTATTGGCTGAAGCTTTCTTT CASRDSLVLAEAFF
many TRBJ2-7 TRBD1 TRBV7-2 TGTGCCAGCAGCTTATTCGGGACAGGCATCACCTACGAGCAGTACTTC CASSLFGTGITYEQYF
. TRBJ1-5 . TRBV19 TGTGCCAGTAGTATACATTCGGGGCGACGGAGTCAGCCCCAGCATTTT CASSIHSGRRSQPQHF
many TRBJ2-1 TRBD2 TRBV11-2 TGTGCCAGCAGCACGACGGGGACTAGCGGGAGGGCCGACAATGAGCAGTTCTTC CASSTTGTSGRADNEQFF
. TRBJ2-2 TRBD2 TRBV24-1 TGTGCCACCAGTATGAGCGGGGGGGTTATAAACACCGGGGAGCTGTTTTTT CATSMSGGVINTGELFF
. TRBJ2-1 TRBD1 TRBV7-3 TGTGCCAGCAGCTCCTCCGGACAGGGGGCCGATGAGCAGTTCTTC CASSSSGQGADEQFF
. TRBJ2-1 . TRBV27 TGTGCCAGCAGTTTCACTAGACCCTACAATGAGCAGTTCTTC CASSFTRPYNEQFF
many TRBJ2-5 TRBD2 TRBV13 TGTGCCAGCAGCCTCTCTAGCGGGAGGGCCCGGGAGACCCAGTACTTC CASSLSSGRARETQYF
. TRBJ1-5 . TRBV7-2 TGTGCCAGCAGCTTAGCAGCAAATCAGCCCCAGCATTTT CASSLAANQPQHF
medium-sized TRBJ1-2 TRBD1 TRBV25-1 TGTGCCAGCAGTAGACAGGGTGGTAACTATGGCTACACCTTC CASSRQGGNYGYTF
. TRBJ1-6 . TRBV19 TGTGCCAGTAAGATCGAGGGATCCTATAATTCACCCCTCCACTTT CASKIEGSYNSPLHF
many TRBJ1-2 . TRBV20-1 TGCAGTGCTAGTGTTGGGGGGACCTTC CSASVGGTF
many TRBJ2-1 . TRBV15 TGTGCCACTTCTGGGGCGGGAAGCTACAATGAGCAGTTCTTC CATSGAGSYNEQFF
. TRBJ2-3 TRBD2 TRBV10-3 TGTGCCATCAGTGACGGTAGCGGGGGGGCCTTATATACGCAGTATTTT CAISDGSGGALYTQYF
. TRBJ2-1 TRBD1 TRBV10-3 TGTGCCATCAGTAGACAGGGGGCATACAATGAGCAGTTCTTC CAISRQGAYNEQFF
. TRBJ2-1 . TRBV15 TGTGCCACCAACAGAGATGGCCTAGGCTCCTACAATGAGCAGTTCTTC CATNRDGLGSYNEQFF
many TRBJ1-1 TRBD1 TRBV19 TGTGCCAGTAGAACCGGGACAGGGAACATGGGGAACACTGAAGCTTTCTTT CASRTGTGNMGNTEAFF
many TRBJ1-2 TRBD1 TRBV19 TGTGCCAGTAGTACATGGGGACAGGGTGATTATGGCTACACCTTC CASSTWGQGDYGYTF
many TRBJ2-3 TRBD1 TRBV6-1 TGTGCCAGCAGCCGCTCCGGGACAGGGGGCACAGATACGCAGTATTTT CASSRSGTGGTDTQYF
many TRBJ2-3 . TRBV5-1 TGCGCCAGCAGCTTGGGGGGCGGCACAGATACGCAGTATTTT CASSLGGGTDTQYF
. TRBJ1-1 . TRBV2 TGTGCCAGCAGCCGTTCGGCGGGGGAAGCTTTCTTT CASSRSAGEAFF
. TRBJ1-2 . TRBV7-9 TGTGCCAGCAGCTTAGTGTCCTCTGGCTACACCTTC CASSLVSSGYTF
once TRBJ2-3 . TRBV19 TGTGCCAGTAGTACACTACGTGGGGATACGCAGTATTTT CASSTLRGDTQYF
. TRBJ1-2 . TRBV29-1 TGCAGCGTACTCGAGGGGTTGTATGGCTACACCTTC CSVLEGLYGYTF
few TRBJ1-1 . TRBV7-9 TGTGCCAGCAGCTACCTTATGAACACTGAAGCTTTCTTT CASSYLMNTEAFF
few TRBJ1-3 TRBD1 TRBV11-2 TGTGCCAGCAGCTTAGATGTCAGGGGGCCTGGAAACACCATATATTTT CASSLDVRGPGNTIYF
. TRBJ1-3 . TRBV24-1 TGTGCCCCCGGGGGCGGGAGGGGGGACACCATATATTTT CAPGGGRGDTIYF
. TRBJ1-2 . TRBV11-2 TGTGCCAGCAGCTTAGCCCCGGCTTATGGCTACACCTTC CASSLAPAYGYTF
many TRBJ2-2 TRBD1 TRBV9 TGTGCCAGCAGCGAAAGCCAGGGGGCGATCGGGGAGCTGTTTTTT CASSESQGAIGELFF